The 3 T cell receptor beta chains listed next were all sequenced from one sample in a study of vaccination effects on CD4 cells after COVID-19 (dated by TCRdb to 2021 to 2024). Libraries were built with the immunoSEQ multiplex PCR assay. TCRdb holds this immuneACCESS table with in-frame rearrangements only. Some clones are missing; in checked studies, unresolved V genes explain under half, and the rest has no known cause. The table for this sample lists 20,000 to 25,000 clones; approximately 81% of them were counted only once. Approximately 20% of the sample goes to the ten largest clones. In the ViraFEST assay, PBMC were stimulated with viral peptide pools, and TCR sequencing was then used to find antigen-specific CD4+ T cell clonotypes based on their expansion. After less than 13 days of culture, CD4+ T cells were isolated with the EasySep CD4+ T cell isolation kit. Negative nucleocapsid antibody results before and after vaccination confirmed that the healthy vaccine recipients had no prior SARS-CoV-2 infection.

Antigens of these TCRs are unknown. The sequencing here drew on CD4+ T cells from PBMCs cultured with HCoV-NL63 spike peptides, taken before COVID-19 vaccination. Per the publication, the cell subset or site label means: HCoV-NL63 spike overlapping peptide pool stimulation. The receptors were sampled from a human donor who received a COVID-19 vaccine.

The gene calls are TRBV2 and TRBJ2-3; D remains ambiguous. Germline V gives CDR1 SNHLY, CDR2 FYNNEI. The CDR3 runs to 12 residues. Between the trimmed V and J ends, which lost 1 base and 5 bases, there was a span of 4 bases. The CDR3 is CASSEVVDTQYF. CDR3 bases: TGTGCCAGCAGTGAAGTTGTAGATACGCAGTATTTT.

This clone was counted only a few times. The J gene is TRBJ2-2, the V gene TRBV5-1; a weak D match, TRBD1 (6 bases). In germline, CDR1 is SGHRS, CDR2 YFSETQ. Trimming removed 2 bases from V and 6 bases from J, with 8 bases in between. The CDR3 spans 13 residues. CDR3 DNA sequence: TGCGCCAGCAGCTTTGGACAGCCCGGGGAGCTGTTTTTT. Amino acids: CASSFGQPGELFF. Full variable domain (rest looked up from reference TRBV5-1 and TRBJ2-2): KAGVTQTPRYLIKTRGQQVTLSCSPISGHRSVSWYQQTPGQGLQFLFEYFSETQRNKGNFPGRFSGRQFSNSRSEMNVSTLELGDSALYLCASSFGQPGELFFGEGSRLTVL.

The chain's CDR3 is CASSLVGQTGELFF. The CDR3 DNA follows: TGTGCCAGCAGCTTAGTCGGACAGACCGGGGAGCTGTTTTTT. The rearrangement uses TRBV7-2 and TRBJ2-2; TRBD1 is a possible D gene (6 bases). V was shortened by 1 base and J by 5 bases, with 8 bases between the two germline ends. Germline V lookup: CDR1 SGHTA, CDR2 FQGNSA. The length of the CDR3 is 14 residues.